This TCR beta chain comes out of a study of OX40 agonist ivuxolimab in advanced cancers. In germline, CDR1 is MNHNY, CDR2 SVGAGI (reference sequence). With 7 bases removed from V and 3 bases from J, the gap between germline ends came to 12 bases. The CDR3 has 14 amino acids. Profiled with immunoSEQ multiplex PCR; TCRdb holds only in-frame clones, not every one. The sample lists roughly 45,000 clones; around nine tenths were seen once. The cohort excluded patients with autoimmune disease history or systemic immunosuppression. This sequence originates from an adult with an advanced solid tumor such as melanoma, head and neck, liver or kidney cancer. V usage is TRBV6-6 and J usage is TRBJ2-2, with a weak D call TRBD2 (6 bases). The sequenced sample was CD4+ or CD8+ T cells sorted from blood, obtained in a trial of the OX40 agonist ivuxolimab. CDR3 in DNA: TGTGCCAGCAAGCCTAGCGTGGACACCGGGGAGCTGTTTTTT. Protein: CASKPSVDTGELFF.